One and the same sample provided the 32 T cell receptor beta chains below, sequenced in a study of tumour-infiltrating T cells in Burkitt lymphoma. Method: immunoSEQ multiplex PCR; TCRdb's copy keeps in-frame clones and lacks some. The table includes roughly 7,100 clones, 17% detected once. The sample consisted of tumor tissue. All receptors derive from a human donor with diffuse large B-cell lymphoma.

The chain is built from TRBV10-3 and TRBJ2-7, with 7 bases that match TRBD1. CDR1 ENHRY and CDR2 SYGVKD come from the germline V gene. This CDR3 region has 15 residues. Unmatched junction bases numbered 8, after V lost 4 bases and J lost 2 bases. Here the CDR3 reads CAISGGQERTYEQYF. The CDR3 bases are TGTGCCATCAGTGGTGGACAGGAGCGGACCTACGAGCAGTACTTC.

This clone has just a few counts. The chain uses TRBV10-1 and TRBJ1-1; D remains unclear. Between the trimmed V and J ends, which lost 1 base and 4 bases, there was a span of 10 bases. CDR1 is WNHNN, CDR2 SYGVQD, per germline (reference sequence). The CDR3 spans 14 residues. Written as DNA, the CDR3 is TGCGCCAGCAGTGAGTACCGACTGGGCACTGAAGCTTTCTTT. This translates into CASSEYRLGTEAFF.

The J gene is TRBJ2-1, the V gene TRBV6-5; 10 bases line up with TRBD2. The germline V gene encodes CDR1 MNHEY and CDR2 SVGAGI. The CDR3 is 13 residues long. Losses at the gene ends were 6 bases for V and 10 bases for J; bases not matched to a gene: 6. CDR3 DNA: TGTGCCAGCAGCGATAGCGGGAGGAGGGAGCAGTTCTTC. This encodes CASSDSGRREQFF.

The chain recombines TRBV7-9 with TRBJ1-2, with 9 bases fitting TRBD1. Trimming took 5 bases from V and 3 from J; bases not matched to a gene: 7. CDR1 and CDR2 from the germline V gene are SEHNR and FQNEAQ (reference sequence). CDR3 length: 15 amino acids. The DNA of the CDR3 is TGTGCCAGCAGCCCCACAGGGGGCAGCTACTATGGCTACACCTTC. Its protein is CASSPTGGSYYGYTF.

The rearrangement joins TRBV11-2 to TRBJ2-3, with no clear D. V lost 5 bases and J lost 3, with 3 bases in between. This CDR3 spans 11 amino acids. The germline V gene encodes CDR1 SGHAT and CDR2 FQNNGV. The CDR3 reads CASSHTDTQYF. The CDR3 DNA is TGTGCCAGCAGCCATACAGATACGCAGTATTTT. Together with reference TRBV11-2 and TRBJ2-3, the CDR3 gives the full variable domain: EAGVAQSPRYKIIEKRQSVAFWCNPISGHATLYWYQQILGQGPKLLIQFQNNGVVDDSQLPKDRFSAERLKGVDSTLKIQPAKLEDSAVYLCASSHTDTQYFGPGTRLTVL.

This clone was recorded a few times. The V and J genes are TRBV5-1 and TRBJ2-7; 8 bases match TRBD2. CDR1 and CDR2 from the germline V gene are SGHRS and YFSETQ. This CDR3 has 15 amino acids. Trimming took 0 bases from V and 2 from J; bases not matched to a gene: 4. The CDR3 sequence is CASSLGPAGAYEQYF. DNA of the CDR3: TGCGCCAGCAGCTTGGGGCCAGCGGGAGCCTACGAGCAGTACTTC.

V gene TRBV9 combines with J gene TRBJ2-1; weak D call: TRBD2 (6 bases). This CDR3 has 14 amino acids. Per the germline V gene, CDR1 is SGDLS and CDR2 is YYNGEE. Trimming removed 2 bases from V and 7 bases from J, with 13 bases in between. The CDR3 sequence is CASSVLSGPNEQFF. CDR3 DNA: TGTGCCAGCAGCGTTCTCAGCGGGCCAAATGAGCAGTTCTTC. Full variable domain (missing parts from reference TRBV9 and TRBJ2-1): DSGVTQTPKHLITATGQRVTLRCSPRSGDLSVYWYQQSLDQGLQFLIQYYNGEERAKGNILERFSAQQFPDLHSELNLSSLELGDSALYFCASSVLSGPNEQFFGPGTRLTVL.

The V and J genes are TRBV29-1 and TRBJ2-1; 7 bases fit TRBD2. Germline assignment: CDR1 SQVTM and CDR2 ANQGSEA. Trimming took 7 bases from V and 9 from J; bases not matched to a gene: 6. This CDR3 is 11 amino acids long. As DNA, the CDR3 is TGCAGCGGATCCGGGACTATTGAGCAGTTCTTC. It codes for CSGSGTIEQFF.

Here the CDR3 DNA reads TGTGCCAGCAGACAGGGCTGGAACACTGAAGCTTTCTTT. This codes for CASRQGWNTEAFF. The chain combines TRBV2 with TRBJ1-1, with D possibly being TRBD1 (6 bases). The V gene lost 6 bases and the J gene lost 1 base, with 9 bases spanning the gap. This CDR3 has 13 amino acids. Per the germline V gene, CDR1 is SNHLY and CDR2 is FYNNEI. The full variable domain, in which reference TRBV2 and TRBJ1-1 provide the parts outside the CDR3, is EPEVTQTPSHQVTQMGQEVILRCVPISNHLYFYWYRQILGQKVEFLVSFYNNEISEKSEIFDDQFSVERPDGSNFTLKIRSTKLEDSAMYFCASRQGWNTEAFFGQGTRLTVV.

This chain joins TRBV29-1 and TRBJ2-2, with D possibly TRBD1 on 7 matching bases. The CDR3 consists of 15 residues. Germline V CDR1 and CDR2: SQVTM, ANQGSEA. V lost 6 bases and J 2 bases, leaving 16 bases between the germline ends. DNA of the CDR3: TGCAGCGTAGGAGGGGGGACAGAAAACACCGGGGAGCTGTTTTTT. Amino acids: CSVGGGTENTGELFF.

This clone has only a few counts. V and J are TRBV6-1 and TRBJ2-7; D is perhaps TRBD2 (5 bases). The germline V gene encodes CDR1 MNHNS and CDR2 SASEGT. V lost 8 bases to trimming and J lost 3 bases, with 14 bases between them. The CDR3 is 13 amino acids. In DNA, the CDR3 is TGTGCCAGCCTTCGAGGAGGATACTACGAGCAGTACTTC. It specifies CASLRGGYYEQYF.

This clone was detected a few times. The rearrangement joins TRBV5-1 to TRBJ1-2; TRBD1 aligns across 8 bases. J was trimmed by 2 bases and V by 4 bases; bases with no gene match: 10. The CDR3 totals 16 residues. The V gene's germline CDR1 is SGHRS and CDR2 YFSETQ. The CDR3 nucleotides read TGCGCCAGCAGCGGTCCGCCGGGACAGGAGAACTATGGCTACACCTTC. The encoded protein is CASSGPPGQENYGYTF. Looking up the rest from reference TRBV5-1 and TRBJ1-2 gives the full variable domain: KAGVTQTPRYLIKTRGQQVTLSCSPISGHRSVSWYQQTPGQGLQFLFEYFSETQRNKGNFPGRFSGRQFSNSRSEMNVSTLELGDSALYLCASSGPPGQENYGYTFGSGTRLTVV.

A few counts support this clone. This chain uses TRBV4-2 with TRBJ2-5; TRBD2 matches at 9 bases. CDR1 is LGHNA and CDR2 is YNFKEQ in the germline V gene. CDR3 length equals 15 residues. V gave up 2 bases and J gave up 4 bases; unmatched junction bases: 5. CDR3 amino acids: CASSQNAGGPETQYF. CDR3 DNA sequence: TGTGCCAGCAGCCAAAATGCGGGAGGGCCAGAGACCCAGTACTTC.

This clone was counted between two and nine times. This rearrangement joins TRBV27 to TRBJ2-7; D is unresolved. The CDR3 contains 16 residues. V was pared by 5 bases and J by 0 bases, with 17 bases between. Germline assignment: CDR1 MNHEY and CDR2 SMNVEV (reference sequence). CDR3 sequence: CASSPDPGSLSYEQYF. Here the CDR3 DNA reads TGTGCCAGCAGTCCCGATCCCGGGTCCCTCTCCTACGAGCAGTACTTC.

In this sample, this clone turned up a few times. The chain couples TRBV29-1 to TRBJ2-7; D perhaps matches TRBD1 (6 bases). Trimming removed 5 bases from V and 2 bases from J, with 16 bases in between. Germline-derived CDR1 and CDR2 are SQVTM and ANQGSEA. This CDR3 is built from 14 residues. CDR3 sequence (DNA): TGCAGCGTTCGAACCCGGGACATAGCCTACGAGCAGTACTTC. It yields the protein CSVRTRDIAYEQYF.

This clone was seen only a few times. The chain joins TRBV29-1 to TRBJ2-1, with D perhaps matching TRBD1 (5 bases). Trimming pared 1 base from V and 4 bases from J, leaving 14 bases between. Germline CDR1 is SQVTM and CDR2 is ANQGSEA. This CDR3 has 15 residues. The CDR3 loop reads CSVEVLAGIYNEQFF. Written as DNA, the CDR3 is TGCAGCGTTGAAGTTTTGGCAGGGATATACAATGAGCAGTTCTTC.

The chain has TRBV7-9 and TRBJ2-7; 12 bases line up with TRBD2. The CDR3 length is 16 residues. The V and J ends lost 5 bases and 3 bases, in that order; junction bases with no gene match: 8. CDR1 SEHNR and CDR2 FQNEAQ come from the germline V gene (reference sequence). The CDR3, as DNA: TGTGCCAGCAGCATATGGACTAGCGGGGAGGGCTACGAGCAGTACTTC. Amino acids: CASSIWTSGEGYEQYF.

This clone came up a few times. The V and J genes are TRBV4-2 and TRBJ2-3; TRBD1 aligns across 10 bases. The CDR3 totals 15 residues. Germline lookup yields CDR1 LGHNA and CDR2 YNFKEQ. The V segment lost 4 bases and the J segment 4 bases; nucleotides outside the gene matches: 5. This CDR3 reads CASSLTGTGADTQYF. The CDR3 coding sequence is TGTGCCAGCAGCCTAACCGGGACAGGGGCAGATACGCAGTATTTT.

The genes are TRBV6-5 and TRBJ1-4, with a possible D match to TRBD1 (5 bases). Trimming stripped 0 bases from V and 5 bases from J, with 10 bases between. The CDR3 has 15 residues. CDR1 is MNHEY and CDR2 is SVGAGI in the germline V gene. In DNA, the CDR3 is TGTGCCAGCAGTTACTCTGCAGGGCTAAATGAAAAACTGTTTTTT. This codes for CASSYSAGLNEKLFF.

The chain combines TRBV7-9 with TRBJ2-5; the D is unclear. The CDR3 runs 14 residues. Trimming stripped 0 bases from V and 5 bases from J, with 10 bases between. Germline V gene sequence: CDR1 SEHNR, CDR2 FQNEAQ (reference sequence). The CDR3 spells CASSLAAEGETQYF. As DNA, the CDR3 is TGTGCCAGCAGCTTAGCGGCCGAAGGGGAGACCCAGTACTTC.

As concerns this clone: The same CDR3 is also encoded by other DNA sequences in this sample. The V call is TRBV5-5, the J call TRBJ2-1; unclear D gene. Trimming cost V 0 bases and J 4 bases, with 5 bases left between them. Germline V gene lookup returns CDR1 SGHKS and CDR2 YYEKEE (reference sequence). CDR3 length: 13 amino acids. The CDR3 sequence is CASSLDSYNEQFF. CDR3 nucleotides: TGTGCCAGCAGCTTGGATTCATACAATGAGCAGTTCTTC.

With respect to this clone: A read error may account for a junction end that differs from germline. The genes are TRBV4-1 and TRBJ2-7; 7 bases map to TRBD1. Germline V lookup: CDR1 MGHRA, CDR2 YSYEKL. The CDR3 length is 15 residues. In DNA, the CDR3 is TGCGCCAGCAGCCAAGCTCCGGGACAGCTCTACGAACAGTACTTC. Protein sequence: CASSQAPGQLYEQYF.

This clone was seen a handful of times. The chain carries TRBV27 and TRBJ1-4, with 7 bases fitting TRBD1. CDR1 and CDR2 (germline): MNHEY, SMNVEV (reference sequence). The CDR3 contains 12 residues. V shed 5 bases, J shed 11 bases, and the junction held 5 bases outside the gene matches. CDR3 nucleotide sequence: TGTGCCAGCAGTCCATTACAGGGGAAACTGTTTTTT. Protein: CASSPLQGKLFF.

The V and J genes are TRBV6-5 and TRBJ2-7; possibly TRBD1 for D (6 bases). The CDR3 loop spans 13 amino acids. V lost 7 bases to trimming and J lost 6 bases, with 16 bases between them. Looked up from germline, CDR1 is MNHEY and CDR2 is SVGAGI. The CDR3 bases are TGTGCCAGCATACAACAGGGTTCAATCGAGCAGTACTTC. Its translation: CASIQQGSIEQYF.

This clone showed up just a few times. Germline is not matched at one junction end, which may reflect a read error. This chain connects TRBV7-7 to TRBJ1-4, with 8 bases lining up with TRBD1. Germline V gene data show CDR1 as SSHAT and CDR2 as FNYEAQ (reference sequence). The length of the CDR3 is 13 residues. The CDR3 nucleotides read TGTGCTAGCAGCCCAGGACAGGGTGAAAAACTGTTTTTT. Translating gives CASSPGQGEKLFF.

Only a few counts were recorded for this clone. This sequence joins TRBV25-1 and TRBJ2-5; D is possibly TRBD1 or TRBD2 (6 bases each). This CDR3 has 13 residues. Per the germline V gene, CDR1 is MGHDK and CDR2 is SYGVNS. Trimming removed 4 bases at V and 5 bases at J, with 11 bases between. The CDR3 is CASSGGAGETQYF. The CDR3 DNA follows: TGTGCCAGCAGTGGGGGGGCCGGGGAGACCCAGTACTTC.

V gene TRBV10-3 combines with J gene TRBJ2-3; 7 positions match TRBD2. The CDR3 totals 19 residues. J lost 4 bases, V lost 2 bases, and 18 bases had no gene match. Germline CDR1 ENHRY, CDR2 SYGVKD. CDR3 residues: CAISEGVRAGASSADTQYF. CDR3 in DNA: TGTGCCATCAGTGAGGGAGTTCGGGCGGGAGCCTCTTCGGCAGATACGCAGTATTTT.

This clone appeared a few times. The chain employs TRBV19 and TRBJ2-6, with 7 bases lining up with TRBD2. Germline trimming cut 3 bases from V and 3 bases from J; bases unmatched to any gene: 2. Germline V gene data show CDR1 as LNHDA and CDR2 as SQIVND (reference sequence). The CDR3 runs to 15 residues. The CDR3 loop reads CASSMGGYGANVLTF. In DNA, the CDR3 is TGTGCCAGTAGTATGGGGGGGTATGGGGCCAACGTCCTGACTTTC.

This clone was seen a few times. This sequence joins TRBV11-2 and TRBJ2-4; 9 nucleotides align to TRBD2. The germline V gene encodes CDR1 SGHAT and CDR2 FQNNGV. The J segment lost 4 bases and the V segment lost 2 bases, leaving 6 bases of the junction unmatched. The CDR3 is 16 amino acids. CDR3 DNA sequence: TGTGCCAGCAGCTTATGGGGCGGGGGGGCGAAAAACATTCAGTACTTC. Protein product: CASSLWGGGAKNIQYF.

This clone was counted only a few times. The chain joins TRBV19 to TRBJ1-3; D ambiguous. CDR3 size: 15 residues. Germline V gene lookup returns CDR1 LNHDA and CDR2 SQIVND (reference sequence). Trimming shortened V by 5 bases and J by 0 bases, and 11 bases separated the two germline ends. CDR3 nucleotide sequence: TGTGCCAGTAGTCTCGGGAGTTCCTCTGGAAACACCATATATTTT. Translation gives CASSLGSSSGNTIYF.

This clone has a handful of counts. The CDR3 DNA sequence: TGTGCCAGCAGCTACAAACCGACAGGGGCGAATAACTATGGCTACACCTTC. This gives the protein CASSYKPTGANNYGYTF. The J gene is TRBJ1-2, the V gene TRBV5-6; 8 nucleotides align to TRBD1. The CDR3 extends over 17 amino acids. V shed 3 bases, J shed 1 base, and the junction held 11 bases outside the gene matches. Germline-derived CDR1 and CDR2 are SGHDT and YYEEEE.

The chain uses TRBV5-8 and TRBJ2-3; D is unclear. Trimming stripped 4 bases from V and 5 bases from J, with 11 bases between. This CDR3 contains 13 residues. Germline V gene data show CDR1 as SGHTS and CDR2 as YDEGEE. CDR3 bases: TGTGCCAGCAGCCTGTCCTCTTTAGATACGCAGTATTTT. Its translation is CASSLSSLDTQYF.